This T cell receptor (beta chain) was observed in a study of cytomegalovirus exposure and HLA in healthy donors. Findings and limits, study-wide: In a later analysis, at a false discovery rate of 0.05, 15,000 to 20,000 TCR beta sequences matched HLA alleles. One later analysis reportedly identified an Asian-associated ancestry cluster that showed fewer N-insertions than the approximately 700-donor mean.

It was with 60 Vbeta and 13 Jbeta primers that the PCR ran. Measured with immunoSEQ multiplex PCR; TCRdb has only the in-frame clones, and not every one. In the table there are 120,000 or so clones, approximately 17% of which are singletons. The CDR3 length is 16 residues. Between the trimmed V and J ends, which lost 6 bases and 4 bases, there was a span of 16 bases. From germline, CDR1 is LGHNA and CDR2 YSLEER. With regard to this clone: The antigen is not known.

Input material: PBMCs. The chain couples TRBV4-3 to TRBJ1-6; no clear D. This clonotype was sampled from a female donor in good health and CMV-seropositive. In DNA form, the CDR3 reads TGCGCCAGCAGTCGAGATTCCGGGATGTATAATTCACCCCTCCACTTT. Encoded protein: CASSRDSGMYNSPLHF.